This TCR beta chain originates from a study of technical replicates of blood from a few donors. Assay: immunoSEQ multiplex PCR; the TCRdb copy retains only in-frame clones and omits some. The sample lists about 89,000 clones; about 94% were seen once. Source material: T cells isolated from PBMCs. This TCR derives from a human donor in good health.

The CDR3 sequence: CASSETSGTDTQYF. The CDR3 DNA reads as TGTGCCAGCAGTGAAACTAGCGGCACAGATACGCAGTATTTT. J is TRBJ2-3 and V is TRBV27; 7 nucleotides align to TRBD2. Per germline, CDR1 MNHEY and CDR2 SMNVEV (reference sequence). V gave up 5 bases and J gave up 1 base; unmatched junction bases: 3. The CDR3 covers 14 residues.